The rows below give T cell receptor beta chains drawn from one sample of a study of early T cells in non-severe SARS-CoV-2 infection. TCRdb called the 5' RACE reads again in MiXCR, with one record for every CDR3 protein. The data hold about 58,000 distinct CDR3 sequences, with roughly 7.7% observed a single time. The specimen sequenced was whole blood. The receptors here all came from an adult who was a healthcare worker with PCR-confirmed SARS-CoV-2 infection or an uninfected control (not recorded which). Both conserved end residues are trimmed from each CDR3.

cdr3_length j_call v_call cdr3_aa
15 TRBJ2-2 TRBV6-5 ASSYSFRASNTGELF
13 TRBJ2-1 TRBV28 ASSSPGSAHNEQF
13 TRBJ2-7 TRBV27 ASSLLPGQGNEQY
12 TRBJ1-2 TRBV2 ASSGDSRRPGYT
12 TRBJ2-4 TRBV6-2/TRBV6-3 ASRGTGAKNIQY
14 TRBJ1-2 TRBV7-2 ASSPQGDSTNYGYT
16 TRBJ1-6 TRBV21-1 ASTIGPGPLRMDSPLH
13 TRBJ1-4 TRBV28 ASSLPQTGAEKLF
11 TRBJ1-5 TRBV28 ASCRQVNQPQH
15 TRBJ2-1 TRBV7-9 ASSLGLAGGITSEQF
12 TRBJ2-1 TRBV7-7 ASSPLTPHNEQF
12 TRBJ1-1 TRBV5-4 ASSPGQFASSAF
11 TRBJ2-1 TRBV30 ARSSDLYNEQF
14 TRBJ2-3 TRBV4-2 ASSQDLAGETDTQY
12 TRBJ1-1 TRBV29-1 SVAPGTQNTEAF
16 TRBJ2-4 TRBV10-3 ARPTTGASRLAKNIQY
14 TRBJ2-1 TRBV7-7 ASSLGTSGLYNEQF
10 TRBJ2-1 TRBV7-3 ASSLDGHEQF
12 TRBJ1-2 TRBV7-3 ASSSGPTNYGYT
12 TRBJ1-1 TRBV25-1 ASSESGPNTEAF